This TCR beta chain was sequenced in a study of blood T cells in healthy people across ages. Broader study findings: Naive and antigen-experienced cells were not separated, limiting conclusive comparison.

As for this clonotype: What it binds is not known.

Then a second PCR, running roughly 6 to 12 cycles, was carried out with a sample-barcoded 5' primer and a J-beta primer mix. From the 5' RACE reads, TCRdb called clonotypes with MiXCR, one entry per CDR3 protein. This sample has roughly 2 million distinct CDR3 sequences; 49% occur once, and the top ten carry 2% to 2.5%. Germline CDR1 is SEHNR and CDR2 is FQNEAQ (reference sequence). Trimming removed 5 bases at V and 5 bases at J, with 10 bases between. The CDR3 is 13 residues long. This chain uses TRBV7-9 with TRBJ2-1; D perhaps matches TRBD1 (5 bases). The material sequenced was blood. The source is a middle-aged woman in good health. DNA for the CDR3: TGTGCCAGCAGCCATGTACAGGACAATGAGCAGTTCTTC. This encodes CASSHVQDNEQFF.